The 28 T cell receptor beta chains in this list originate from one sample, sequenced in a study of shared clonotypes between healthy human individuals. Clones were read by immunoSEQ multiplex PCR, and TCRdb kept only the in-frame ones, dropping some. The data hold hundreds of thousands of clones, with 74% observed a single time. Sequencing input: memory CD4+ T cells sorted from blood. The sample's subset: CD45RA-negative fraction. The receptor source for this set is a woman aged 25-40 years in good health.

The chain has TRBV5-1 and TRBJ2-5, with a tentative D call TRBD2 (5 bases). Germline CDR1 SGHRS, CDR2 YFSETQ. Between the trimmed V and J ends, which lost 6 bases and 4 bases, there was a span of 16 bases. This CDR3 region has 14 residues. CDR3 in DNA: TGCGCCAGCAAGTCGGGGAGCGGCGGAGAGACCCAGTACTTC. It encodes CASKSGSGGETQYF.

The chain links TRBV28 to TRBJ1-5; D is perhaps TRBD1 (6 bases). V was pared by 6 bases and J by 3 bases, with 12 bases between. Per germline, CDR1 MDHEN and CDR2 SYDVKM. This CDR3 comprises 14 residues. DNA of the CDR3: TGTGCCAGCAGCCCCCGGGACAACAATCAGCCCCAGCATTTT. The encoded protein is CASSPRDNNQPQHF.

The V call is TRBV7-9, the J call TRBJ1-1; no definite D call. In germline, CDR1 is SEHNR, CDR2 FQNEAQ (reference sequence). The CDR3 spans 13 residues. Trimming shortened V by 2 bases and J by 1 base, and 5 bases separated the two germline ends. The CDR3: CASSLFWNTEAFF. The CDR3 region has the DNA TGTGCCAGCAGCTTATTTTGGAACACTGAAGCTTTCTTT. The full variable domain, in which reference TRBV7-9 and TRBJ1-1 provide the parts outside the CDR3, is DTGVSQNPRHKITKRGQNVTFRCDPISEHNRLYWYRQTLGQGPEFLTYFQNEAQLEKSRLLSDRFSAERPKGSFSTLEIQRTEQGDSAMYLCASSLFWNTEAFFGQGTRLTVV.

The genes are TRBV2 and TRBJ2-7, with 7 bases lining up with TRBD2. Losses at the gene ends were 4 bases for V and 6 bases for J; bases not matched to a gene: 9. CDR1 SNHLY and CDR2 FYNNEI come from the germline V gene. The CDR3 extends over 14 amino acids. The CDR3 loop reads CASSAGRIPTEQYF. The CDR3 nucleotides read TGTGCCAGCAGTGCCGGGAGGATTCCCACCGAGCAGTACTTC. Combining the CDR3 with reference TRBV2 and TRBJ2-7 gives the whole variable domain EPEVTQTPSHQVTQMGQEVILRCVPISNHLYFYWYRQILGQKVEFLVSFYNNEISEKSEIFDDQFSVERPDGSNFTLKIRSTKLEDSAMYFCASSAGRIPTEQYFGPGTRLTVT.

The genes are TRBV5-5 and TRBJ2-7; perhaps TRBD2 as D (6 bases). Germline lookup yields CDR1 SGHKS and CDR2 YYEKEE (reference sequence). Trimming shortened V by 6 bases and J by 6 bases, and 22 bases separated the two germline ends. This CDR3 region has 15 residues. CDR3 region: CASILSLAGPGEQYF. The CDR3 DNA follows: TGTGCCAGCATCTTATCACTAGCAGGTCCCGGCGAGCAGTACTTC.

Only a few counts were recorded for this clone. V gene TRBV4-1 combines with J gene TRBJ1-1, with a weak D call TRBD1 (6 bases). Germline V gene data show CDR1 as MGHRA and CDR2 as YSYEKL. This CDR3 comprises 14 residues. V was trimmed by 0 bases and J by 7 bases, leaving 12 bases between them. CDR3 loop: CASSQDQARGEAFF. The CDR3 DNA follows: TGCGCCAGCAGCCAAGATCAGGCCAGGGGTGAAGCTTTCTTT.

V gene TRBV30 combines with J gene TRBJ2-4, with D perhaps assigned TRBD1 or TRBD2 (6 bases each). The CDR3 totals 12 residues. V was shortened by 8 bases and J by 11 bases, with 19 bases between the two germline ends. Germline V gene sequence: CDR1 GTSNPN, CDR2 SVGIG (reference sequence). This CDR3 reads CAGMGGGVVQYF. CDR3 nucleotide sequence: TGTGCCGGCATGGGGGGCGGGGTAGTTCAGTACTTC. Complete variable domain (other parts from reference TRBV30 and TRBJ2-4): SQTIHQWPATLVQPVGSPLSLECTVEGTSNPNLYWYRQAAGRGLQLLFYSVGIGQISSEVPQNLSASRPQDRQFILSSKKLLLSDSGFYLCAGMGGGVVQYFGAGTRLSVL.

This clone was picked up a small number of times. Other DNA variants within this sample encode the same CDR3. J is TRBJ1-4 and V is TRBV2; D unclear. V was pared by 4 bases and J by 0 bases, with 9 bases between. Per germline, CDR1 SNHLY and CDR2 FYNNEI. The length of the CDR3 is 15 residues. The CDR3 here is CASSALGSTNEKLFF. The CDR3 nucleotides are TGTGCCAGCAGTGCTCTCGGCTCAACTAATGAAAAACTGTTTTTT.

This clone was recorded a few times. This chain links TRBV19 with TRBJ1-2; 9 nucleotides line up with TRBD1. V lost 5 bases and J lost 2; bases outside the gene matches: 3. Germline loops: CDR1 LNHDA, CDR2 SQIVND (reference sequence). The CDR3 runs to 14 residues. CDR3 DNA: TGTGCCAGTAGTGGGACAGGGTGGAACTATGGCTACACCTTC. Translating gives CASSGTGWNYGYTF.

The chain employs TRBV11-2 and TRBJ2-5, with D possibly being TRBD1 or TRBD2 (6 bases each). CDR1 and CDR2 (germline): SGHAT, FQNNGV. V lost 5 bases and J lost 2, with 21 bases in between. The CDR3 has 17 amino acids. CDR3 protein: CASSRRGGMGQQETQYF. CDR3 coding DNA: TGTGCCAGCAGCCGAAGGGGCGGGATGGGACAACAAGAGACCCAGTACTTC. Using reference TRBV11-2 and TRBJ2-5 for the parts outside the CDR3, the full variable domain is EAGVAQSPRYKIIEKRQSVAFWCNPISGHATLYWYQQILGQGPKLLIQFQNNGVVDDSQLPKDRFSAERLKGVDSTLKIQPAKLEDSAVYLCASSRRGGMGQQETQYFGPGTRLLVL.

The table lists this clone with a few counts. V is TRBV6-5 and J is TRBJ2-5; 8 bases agree with TRBD1. Germline-derived CDR1 and CDR2 are MNHEY and SVGAGI. This CDR3 region has 15 residues. Trimming removed 2 bases from V and 0 bases from J; junction bases left unmatched: 2. Here the CDR3 reads CASSYRTGYQETQYF. The CDR3 nucleotides read TGTGCCAGCAGTTACCGGACAGGGTACCAAGAGACCCAGTACTTC.

This chain uses TRBV11-1 with TRBJ2-1, with TRBD2 matching 8 bases. Unmatched junction bases numbered 10, after V lost 5 bases and J lost 7 bases. CDR1 and CDR2 from the germline V gene are SGHAT and FQDESV (reference sequence). The CDR3 consists of 15 residues. The CDR3 sequence: CASSIIRGLGNEQFF. The CDR3 DNA follows: TGTGCCAGCAGCATTATTCGGGGACTAGGGAATGAGCAGTTCTTC.

The rearrangement joins TRBV5-1 to TRBJ1-3; D perhaps matches TRBD1 (6 bases). Germline CDR1 SGHRS, CDR2 YFSETQ. The CDR3 has 14 amino acids. V lost 4 bases, J lost 9 bases, and 17 bases lay in between. In DNA form, the CDR3 reads TGCGCCAGCAGCCCCGGGACAACAGGAGGCACCATATATTTT. Its protein product is CASSPGTTGGTIYF.

This clone was observed a single time. V gene TRBV2 combines with J gene TRBJ1-2; D call uncertain. The V gene lost 4 bases and the J gene lost 2 bases, with 8 bases spanning the gap. CDR3 size: 13 residues. Germline-derived CDR1 and CDR2 are SNHLY and FYNNEI. Written as DNA, the CDR3 is TGTGCCAGCAGTGCCCCCGGAAACTATGGCTACACCTTC. As protein: CASSAPGNYGYTF.

The gene calls are TRBV14 and TRBJ2-2; D possibly corresponds to TRBD1 (5 bases). CDR1 is SGHDN, CDR2 FVKESK, per germline. V lost 2 bases to trimming and J lost 5 bases, with 9 bases between them. CDR3 length equals 14 residues. The CDR3 protein is CASSQIKGTGELFF. The DNA for the CDR3 is TGTGCCAGCAGCCAAATAAAGGGGACCGGGGAGCTGTTTTTT.

The rearrangement links TRBV7-6 to TRBJ1-1; D gene ambiguous. CDR1 and CDR2 (germline): SGHVS, FNYEAQ. The CDR3 is 15 residues long. V lost 1 base to trimming and J lost 5 bases, with 14 bases between them. The CDR3 DNA sequence: TGTGCCAGCAGCTTAGTAGCGGGAGGTCAGACTGAAGCTTTCTTT. Residues: CASSLVAGGQTEAFF.

On this clone: Other DNA sequences from this sample encode an identical CDR3 as well. The chain links TRBV5-4 to TRBJ2-7; 12 nucleotides match TRBD2. This CDR3 comprises 14 residues. Unmatched junction bases numbered 0, after V lost 0 bases and J lost 5 bases. The V gene's germline CDR1 is SGHNT and CDR2 YYREEE (reference sequence). Written as DNA, the CDR3 is TGTGCCAGCAGCTTGGGACTAGCGGGAGACGAGCAGTACTTC. Translating it yields CASSLGLAGDEQYF.

CDR3: CASRPRQGLVAQYF. The CDR3 region has the DNA TGCGCCAGCAGACCTCGACAGGGTTTAGTCGCGCAGTACTTC. The rearrangement uses TRBV5-1 and TRBJ2-7; 7 bases are a match to TRBD1. V gave up 5 bases and J gave up 9 bases; unmatched junction bases: 14. CDR3 length: 14 amino acids. Germline V lookup: CDR1 SGHRS, CDR2 YFSETQ. The variable domain in full, completed from reference TRBV5-1 and TRBJ2-7, reads KAGVTQTPRYLIKTRGQQVTLSCSPISGHRSVSWYQQTPGQGLQFLFEYFSETQRNKGNFPGRFSGRQFSNSRSEMNVSTLELGDSALYLCASRPRQGLVAQYFGPGTRLTVT.

As DNA, the CDR3 is TGTGCCAGCAGCTTACGATCGGGACTCTCTGGGGCCAACGTCCTGACTTTC. Amino acid sequence: CASSLRSGLSGANVLTF. V usage is TRBV11-2 and J usage is TRBJ2-6, with D possibly being TRBD2 (6 bases). The CDR3 is 17 amino acids. Germline V gene sequence: CDR1 SGHAT, CDR2 FQNNGV. Trimming shortened V by 2 bases and J by 0 bases, and 11 bases separated the two germline ends.

The rearrangement joins TRBV5-1 to TRBJ2-7; D is ambiguous. Germline V gives CDR1 SGHRS, CDR2 YFSETQ. The CDR3 consists of 12 residues. Trimming removed 0 bases from V and 7 bases from J, with 8 bases in between. CDR3 loop: CASSLGQREQYF. CDR3 DNA sequence: TGCGCCAGCAGCTTGGGTCAGAGGGAGCAGTACTTC.

The chain uses TRBV28 and TRBJ2-7; D may be TRBD1 or TRBD2 (6 bases each). CDR3 size: 13 residues. The V end was cut by 5 bases, the J end by 7 bases, with 15 bases between. The V gene's germline CDR1 is MDHEN and CDR2 SYDVKM. The CDR3 sequence is CASSGGPLREQYF. CDR3 coding DNA: TGTGCCAGCAGTGGGGGGCCCCTTCGTGAGCAGTACTTC.

This rearrangement joins TRBV10-3 to TRBJ1-5, with 10 bases aligning to TRBD1. The CDR3 length is 14 residues. Germline CDR1 reads ENHRY; CDR2 reads SYGVKD. The J segment lost 7 bases and the V segment lost 8 bases, leaving 8 bases of the junction unmatched. Here the CDR3 DNA reads TGTGCCATCGGCCGGACAGGGGGGGACCAGCCCCAGCATTTT. As protein: CAIGRTGGDQPQHF.

The chain has TRBV7-6 and TRBJ2-7, with a weak D call TRBD2 (6 bases). The CDR3 spans 14 residues. V shed 3 bases and J shed 1 base, with 10 bases lying between them. Germline assignment: CDR1 SGHVS and CDR2 FNYEAQ. CDR3 in amino acids: CASSFNSGSYEQYF. CDR3 nucleotide sequence: TGTGCCAGCAGCTTCAATAGCGGTTCCTACGAGCAGTACTTC.

The chain combines TRBV7-3 with TRBJ2-1; tentatively, D is TRBD2 (5 bases). The CDR3 loop spans 14 amino acids. Germline CDR1 SGHTA, CDR2 FQGTGA. Trimming removed 2 bases at V and 4 bases at J, with 9 bases between. Here the CDR3 DNA reads TGTGCCAGCAGCTTAGTGGGAGCTTACAATGAGCAGTTCTTC. Translating it yields CASSLVGAYNEQFF.

This chain links TRBV9 with TRBJ2-3; TRBD1 aligns across 8 bases. The CDR3 is 17 residues long. V lost 2 bases, J lost 2 bases, and 10 bases stayed unmatched. Germline loops: CDR1 SGDLS, CDR2 YYNGEE. The chain's CDR3 is CASSVADRVRSTDTQYF. CDR3 sequence (DNA): TGTGCCAGCAGCGTGGCGGACAGGGTTAGGTCCACAGATACGCAGTATTTT.

The chain uses TRBV7-9 and TRBJ2-1, with 14 bases fitting TRBD2. The ends lost 4 bases at V and 4 bases at J; junction bases unmatched: 9. This CDR3 spans 18 amino acids. The germline V gene has CDR1 SEHNR and CDR2 FQNEAQ (reference sequence). Written as DNA, the CDR3 is TGTGCCAGCAGCTCCAGACTAGCGGGAGGGAGACGTTACAATGAGCAGTTCTTC. Amino acids: CASSSRLAGGRRYNEQFF. Full variable domain (rest looked up from reference TRBV7-9 and TRBJ2-1): DTGVSQNPRHKITKRGQNVTFRCDPISEHNRLYWYRQTLGQGPEFLTYFQNEAQLEKSRLLSDRFSAERPKGSFSTLEIQRTEQGDSAMYLCASSSRLAGGRRYNEQFFGPGTRLTVL.

Concerning this clone itself: The sample holds other DNA sequences that translate to the same CDR3. V and J are TRBV7-8 and TRBJ2-5; D gene uncertain. The germline V gene encodes CDR1 SGHVS and CDR2 FQNEAQ. The CDR3 extends over 13 amino acids. V lost 0 bases and J 2 bases, leaving 4 bases between the germline ends. The CDR3 loop reads CASSLAQQETQYF. DNA for the CDR3: TGTGCCAGCAGCTTAGCCCAGCAAGAGACCCAGTACTTC. The full variable domain, its missing parts supplied by reference TRBV7-8 and TRBJ2-5, is GAGVSQSPRYKVAKRGQDVALRCDPISGHVSLFWYQQALGQGPEFLTYFQNEAQLDKSGLPSDRFFAERPEGSVSTLKIQRTQQEDSAVYLCASSLAQQETQYFGPGTRLLVL.

V and J are TRBV2 and TRBJ2-3; 12 bases line up with TRBD1. The V gene's germline CDR1 is SNHLY and CDR2 FYNNEI. The J segment lost 6 bases and the V segment lost 6 bases, leaving 4 bases of the junction unmatched. This CDR3 comprises 14 residues. In nucleotides, the CDR3 is TGTGCCAGCAGCGGGACAGGGGGCTTTGATACGCAGTATTTT. Translated: CASSGTGGFDTQYF. Variable domain in full (rest from reference TRBV2 and TRBJ2-3): EPEVTQTPSHQVTQMGQEVILRCVPISNHLYFYWYRQILGQKVEFLVSFYNNEISEKSEIFDDQFSVERPDGSNFTLKIRSTKLEDSAMYFCASSGTGGFDTQYFGPGTRLTVL.